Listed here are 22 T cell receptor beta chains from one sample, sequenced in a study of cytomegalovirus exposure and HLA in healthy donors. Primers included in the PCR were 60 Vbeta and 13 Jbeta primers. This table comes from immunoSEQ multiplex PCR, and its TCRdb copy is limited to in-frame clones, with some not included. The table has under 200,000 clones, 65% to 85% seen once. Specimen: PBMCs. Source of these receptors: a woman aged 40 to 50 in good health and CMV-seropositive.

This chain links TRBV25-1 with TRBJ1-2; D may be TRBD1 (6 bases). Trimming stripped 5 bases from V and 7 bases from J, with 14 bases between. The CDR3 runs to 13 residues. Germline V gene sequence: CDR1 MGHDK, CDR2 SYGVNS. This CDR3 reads CASSRTAVGGYTF. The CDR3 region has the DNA TGTGCCAGCAGTCGGACAGCCGTCGGTGGCTACACCTTC.

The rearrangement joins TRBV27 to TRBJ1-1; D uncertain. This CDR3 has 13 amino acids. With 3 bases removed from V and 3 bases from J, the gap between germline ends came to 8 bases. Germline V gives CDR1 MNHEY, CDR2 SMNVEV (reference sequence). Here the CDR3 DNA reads TGTGCCAGCAGTTTTAATCACTACACTGAAGCTTTCTTT. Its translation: CASSFNHYTEAFF.

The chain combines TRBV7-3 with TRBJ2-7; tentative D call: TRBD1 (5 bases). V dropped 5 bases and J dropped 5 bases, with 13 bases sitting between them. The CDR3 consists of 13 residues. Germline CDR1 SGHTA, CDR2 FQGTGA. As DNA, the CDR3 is TGTGCCAGCAGCGCCGACAGCTTAAACGAGCAGTACTTC. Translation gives CASSADSLNEQYF.

CDR3 protein: CASSLEASPGETQYF. The CDR3 DNA is TGTGCCAGCAGCTTAGAGGCTAGCCCTGGGGAGACCCAGTACTTC. The chain employs TRBV7-9 and TRBJ2-5, with a weak D call TRBD2 (5 bases). Between the trimmed V and J ends, which lost 1 base and 5 bases, there was a span of 14 bases. Per the germline V gene, CDR1 is SEHNR and CDR2 is FQNEAQ (reference sequence). The CDR3 runs to 15 residues.

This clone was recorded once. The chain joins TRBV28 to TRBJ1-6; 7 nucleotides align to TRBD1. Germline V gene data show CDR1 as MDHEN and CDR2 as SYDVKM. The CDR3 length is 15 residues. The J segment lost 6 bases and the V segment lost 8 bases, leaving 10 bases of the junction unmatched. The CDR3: CASGVSDRANSPLHF. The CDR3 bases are TGTGCCAGCGGGGTCTCAGACAGGGCTAATTCACCCCTCCACTTT.

CDR3 protein: CASSHQAGTVINYGYTF. CDR3 bases: TGCGCCAGCAGCCATCAAGCCGGGACAGTTATTAACTATGGCTACACCTTC. J is TRBJ1-2 and V is TRBV4-1; 7 bases are a match to TRBD1. The V and J ends lost 3 bases and 1 base, in that order; junction bases with no gene match: 11. The CDR3 loop spans 17 amino acids. Germline V gives CDR1 MGHRA, CDR2 YSYEKL.

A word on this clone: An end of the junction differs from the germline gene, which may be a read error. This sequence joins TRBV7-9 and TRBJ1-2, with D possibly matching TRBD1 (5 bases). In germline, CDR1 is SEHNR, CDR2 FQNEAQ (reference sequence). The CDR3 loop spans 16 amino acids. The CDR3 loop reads CSSSLVQGPYLAGYTF. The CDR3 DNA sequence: TGTTCCAGCAGCTTAGTCCAGGGCCCCTATCTGGCTGGCTACACCTTC.

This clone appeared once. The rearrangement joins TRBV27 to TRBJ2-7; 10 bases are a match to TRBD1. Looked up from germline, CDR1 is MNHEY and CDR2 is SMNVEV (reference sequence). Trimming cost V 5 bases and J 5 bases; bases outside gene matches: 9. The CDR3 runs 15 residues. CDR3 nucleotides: TGTGCCAGCAGTGTGGCCGGGACAGGGGTAGACGAGCAGTACTTC. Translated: CASSVAGTGVDEQYF.

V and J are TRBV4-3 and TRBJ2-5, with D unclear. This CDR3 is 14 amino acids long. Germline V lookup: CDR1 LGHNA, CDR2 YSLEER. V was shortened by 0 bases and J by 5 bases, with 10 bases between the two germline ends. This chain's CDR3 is CASSQDGRSETQYF. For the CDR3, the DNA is TGCGCCAGCAGCCAAGATGGCCGTTCGGAGACCCAGTACTTC.

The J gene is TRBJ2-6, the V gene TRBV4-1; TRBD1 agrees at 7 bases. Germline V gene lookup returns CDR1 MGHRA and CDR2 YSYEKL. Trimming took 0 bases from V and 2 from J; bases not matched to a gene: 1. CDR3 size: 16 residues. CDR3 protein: CASSQDQGAGANVLTF. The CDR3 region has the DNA TGCGCCAGCAGCCAAGATCAGGGGGCTGGGGCCAACGTCCTGACTTTC.

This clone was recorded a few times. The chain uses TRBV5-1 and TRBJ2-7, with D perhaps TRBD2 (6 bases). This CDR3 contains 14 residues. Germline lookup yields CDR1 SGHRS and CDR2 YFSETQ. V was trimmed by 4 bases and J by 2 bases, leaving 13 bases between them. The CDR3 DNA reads TGCGCCAGCAGCCCCTCCGGGGGTCCCTACGAGCAGTACTTC. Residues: CASSPSGGPYEQYF.

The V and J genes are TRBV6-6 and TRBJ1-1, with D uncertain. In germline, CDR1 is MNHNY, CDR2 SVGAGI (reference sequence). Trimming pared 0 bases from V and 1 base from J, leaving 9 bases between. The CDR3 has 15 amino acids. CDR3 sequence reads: CASSYSGSPNTEAFF. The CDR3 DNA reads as TGTGCCAGCAGTTACTCGGGCAGTCCGAACACTGAAGCTTTCTTT.

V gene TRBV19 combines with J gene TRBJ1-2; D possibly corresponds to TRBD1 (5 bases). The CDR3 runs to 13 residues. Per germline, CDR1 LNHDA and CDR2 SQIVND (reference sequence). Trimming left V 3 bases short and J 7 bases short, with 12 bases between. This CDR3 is CASSIAGFLGYTF. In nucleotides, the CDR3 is TGTGCCAGTAGTATCGCAGGGTTCCTTGGCTACACCTTC.

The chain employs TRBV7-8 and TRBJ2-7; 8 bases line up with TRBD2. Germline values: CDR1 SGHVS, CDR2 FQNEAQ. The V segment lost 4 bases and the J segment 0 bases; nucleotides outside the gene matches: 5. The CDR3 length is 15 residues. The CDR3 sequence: CASSWGGTSSYEQYF. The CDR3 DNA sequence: TGTGCCAGCAGCTGGGGGGGGACTAGCTCCTACGAGCAGTACTTC.

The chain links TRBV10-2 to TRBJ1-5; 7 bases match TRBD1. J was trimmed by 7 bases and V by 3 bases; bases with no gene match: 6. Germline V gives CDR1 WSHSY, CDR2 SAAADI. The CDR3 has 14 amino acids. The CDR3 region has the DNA TGCGCCAGCAGTGAATCAGGGGGGCCCCAGCCCCAGCATTTT. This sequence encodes CASSESGGPQPQHF.

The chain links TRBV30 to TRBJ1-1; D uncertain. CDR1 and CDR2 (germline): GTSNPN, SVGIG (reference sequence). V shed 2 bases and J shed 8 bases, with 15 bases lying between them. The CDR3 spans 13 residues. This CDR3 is CAWSRTVGSEAFF. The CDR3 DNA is TGTGCCTGGAGTCGGACTGTAGGATCAGAAGCTTTCTTT.

CDR3 sequence reads: CASSSGGQVAYEQYF. Written as DNA, the CDR3 is TGTGCCAGTAGTTCGGGGGGACAGGTTGCCTACGAGCAGTACTTC. This chain uses TRBV19 with TRBJ2-7; possibly TRBD1 for D (8 bases). This CDR3 is built from 15 residues. The V and J ends lost 5 bases and 2 bases respectively, with 16 bases between them. Germline CDR1 LNHDA, CDR2 SQIVND (reference sequence).

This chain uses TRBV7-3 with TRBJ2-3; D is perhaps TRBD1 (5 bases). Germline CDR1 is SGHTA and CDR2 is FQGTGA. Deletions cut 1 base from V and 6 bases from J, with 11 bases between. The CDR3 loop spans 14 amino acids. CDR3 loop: CASSLKGRGDTQYF. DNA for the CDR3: TGTGCCAGCAGCTTAAAGGGTAGGGGTGATACGCAGTATTTT.

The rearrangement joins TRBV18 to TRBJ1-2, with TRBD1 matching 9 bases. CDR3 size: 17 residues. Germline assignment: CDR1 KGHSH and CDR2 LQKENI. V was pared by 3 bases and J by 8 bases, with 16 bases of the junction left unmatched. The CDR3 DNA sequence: TGTGCCAGCTCACCTGACTACGACCCACTAGGGACAGGGGGCTACACCTTC. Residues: CASSPDYDPLGTGGYTF.

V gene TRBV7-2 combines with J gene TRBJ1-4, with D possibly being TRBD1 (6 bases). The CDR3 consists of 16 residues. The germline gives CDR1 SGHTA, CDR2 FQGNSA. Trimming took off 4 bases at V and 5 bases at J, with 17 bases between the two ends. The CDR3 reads CASSSHARGRNEKLFF. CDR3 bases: TGTGCCAGCAGCTCGCACGCCAGGGGCCGGAATGAAAAACTGTTTTTT.

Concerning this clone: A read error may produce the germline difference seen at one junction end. CDR3 DNA sequence: TGTTCCAGCAGCCAGGGGGCAAGTGGCTACACCTTC. It codes for CSSSQGASGYTF. The genes are TRBV7-9 and TRBJ1-2, with 8 bases identical to TRBD1. Germline V CDR1 and CDR2: SEHNR, FQNEAQ (reference sequence). The CDR3 spans 12 residues.

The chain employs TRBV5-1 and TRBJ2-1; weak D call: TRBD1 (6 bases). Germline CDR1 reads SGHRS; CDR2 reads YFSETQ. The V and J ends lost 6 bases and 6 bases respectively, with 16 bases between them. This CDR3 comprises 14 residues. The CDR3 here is CASTQGFSVNEQFF. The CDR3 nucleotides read TGCGCCAGCACACAGGGTTTTTCGGTCAATGAGCAGTTCTTC.